This T cell receptor (beta chain) was sequenced in a study of T cell changes during pregnancy in multiple sclerosis. A single count supports this clone. V lost 11 bases to trimming and J lost 7 bases; unmatched junction nucleotides: 9. The CDR3 is 13 amino acids. Germline V lookup: CDR1 LNHNV, CDR2 YYDKDF (reference sequence). Clones were read by immunoSEQ multiplex PCR, and TCRdb kept only the in-frame ones, dropping some. The data hold some 87,000 clones, with roughly 95% observed a single time. This receptor was identified in a female donor with multiple sclerosis, enrolled in a pregnancy study. The chain is built from TRBV15 and TRBJ1-5, with 9 bases identical to TRBD1. The source material was peripheral blood, sampled in the second trimester of pregnancy. This CDR3 reads CASSETGGQPQHF. CDR3 bases: TGTGCCTCCTCAGAAACAGGGGGCCAGCCCCAGCATTTT.